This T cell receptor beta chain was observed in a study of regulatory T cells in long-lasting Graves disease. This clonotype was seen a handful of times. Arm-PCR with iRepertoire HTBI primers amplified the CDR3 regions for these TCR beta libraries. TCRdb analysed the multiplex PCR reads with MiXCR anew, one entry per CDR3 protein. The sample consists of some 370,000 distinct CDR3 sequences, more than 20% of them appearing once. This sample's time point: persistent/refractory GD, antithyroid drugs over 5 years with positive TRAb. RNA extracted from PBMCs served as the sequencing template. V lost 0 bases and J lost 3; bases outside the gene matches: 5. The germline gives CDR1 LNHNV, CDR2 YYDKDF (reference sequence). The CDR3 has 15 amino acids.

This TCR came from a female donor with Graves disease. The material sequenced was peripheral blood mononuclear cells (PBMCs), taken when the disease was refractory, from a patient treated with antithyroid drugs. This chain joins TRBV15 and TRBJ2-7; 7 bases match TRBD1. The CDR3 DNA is TGTGCCACCAGCAGAGATCGACAGGGCAGCTACGAGCAGTACTTC. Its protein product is CATSRDRQGSYEQYF. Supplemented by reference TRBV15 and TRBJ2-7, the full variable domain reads DAMVIQNPRYQVTQFGKPVTLSCSQTLNHNVMYWYQQKSSQAPKLLFHYYDKDFNNEADTPDNFQSRRPNTSFCFLDIRSPGLGDTAMYLCATSRDRQGSYEQYFGPGTRLTVT.